This T cell receptor (beta chain) was sequenced during a study of blood T cell repertoires in COVID-19. Overall study context: There were acute and convalescent COVID-19 samples, and they came from the United States, Italy and Spain. PBMCs, B-cell-depleted T cells, or T cells were the source of the cDNA or gDNA that made up the material.

How the authors handled the data: Amplified reference gene primers provided the basis for estimating nucleated cell counts. Measured with immunoSEQ multiplex PCR; TCRdb has only the in-frame clones, and not every one. V and J calls plus clone size are reproduced from that table; the DNA served to infer D and trimming. The data contain under 300,000 clones, roughly 80% of them singletons. This clone was observed a single time. This CDR3 is 13 amino acids long. Germline assignment: CDR1 LGHDT and CDR2 YNNKEL (reference sequence). The J segment lost 4 bases and the V segment lost 4 bases, leaving 1 base of the junction unmatched.

This sequence joins TRBV3-1 (or the pseudogene TRBV3-2) and TRBJ1-3, with 7 bases aligning to TRBD1. The sequence was obtained from a young woman with acute or convalescent COVID-19. The sample was peripheral blood. The DNA of the CDR3 is TGTGCCAGCAGCCCGGGACAGGGAAACACCATATATTTT. This codes for CASSPGQGNTIYF.